Listed below are T cell receptor beta chains from one sample, sequenced in a study of blood T cell repertoires in COVID-19. Sequencing used immunoSEQ multiplex PCR; TCRdb keeps in-frame clones, though not all of them. The profile shows some 300,000 clones, 75% to 90% of them singletons. The sample taken for sequencing was peripheral blood. The receptors come from an older woman with COVID-19, enrolled during active disease. CDR3s include the opening cysteine and the closing phenylalanine or tryptophan. The D gene is left open where the match is weak. Expanded clones are given a class, and other clones once, few, many or no size at all.

TRBV11-2	TRBJ2-1	-	-	CASTIRGGIFPHEQFF	TGTGCCAGCACAATAAGAGGGGGAATTTTCCCCCATGAGCAGTTCTTC
TRBV5-1	TRBJ2-7	-	TRBD1	CASSSTGIYEQYF	TGCGCCAGCAGCTCGACAGGGATCTACGAGCAGTACTTC
TRBV6-5	TRBJ1-1	-	-	CASSHSTGDTEAFF	TGTGCCAGCAGTCACTCGACAGGAGACACTGAAGCTTTCTTT
TRBV12-3/TRBV12-4	TRBJ1-2	-	TRBD1	CASNQGAVGGYTF	TGTGCCAGCAATCAGGGGGCCGTAGGAGGCTACACCTTC
TRBV10-3	TRBJ1-1	-	-	CAIISDSNTEAFF	TGTGCCATCATCTCGGACTCGAACACTGAAGCTTTCTTT
TRBV7-2	TRBJ1-2	few	-	CASSLAGEGGYTF	TGTGCCAGCAGCTTAGCAGGGGAGGGTGGCTACACCTTC
TRBV24-1	TRBJ1-4	few	-	CATSDSLDPTGGNEKLFF	TGTGCCACCAGTGATTCCCTCGACCCGACAGGCGGTAATGAAAAACTGTTTTTT
TRBV2	TRBJ2-3	once	-	CASSELTGDTDTQYF	TGTGCCAGCAGTGAATTGACAGGAGATACAGATACGCAGTATTTT
TRBV2	TRBJ2-2	-	-	CASRPDFTGELFF	TGTGCCAGCAGGCCGGACTTCACCGGGGAGCTGTTTTTT
TRBV20-1	TRBJ2-1	-	TRBD2	CSAFRGGEQFF	TGCAGTGCTTTTCGGGGGGGCGAGCAGTTCTTC
TRBV6-5	TRBJ1-1	-	-	CASSYSQGEAFF	TGTGCCAGCAGTTACTCCCAGGGAGAAGCTTTCTTT
TRBV5-1	TRBJ2-3	-	-	CASSLVLAASTDTQYF	TGCGCCAGCAGCTTGGTACTAGCAGCTAGCACAGATACGCAGTATTTT
TRBV28	TRBJ2-3	few	-	CASSSPPRTGTDTQYF	TGTGCCAGCAGTTCGCCACCCCGGACAGGCACAGATACGCAGTATTTT
TRBV28	TRBJ2-7	-	TRBD2	CASSLGGGRYYEQYF	TGTGCCAGCAGTTTGGGCGGGGGACGGTACTACGAGCAGTACTTC
TRBV5-1	TRBJ2-5	-	TRBD2	CASSLAPSGGFQETQYF	TGCGCCAGCAGCTTGGCTCCTAGCGGGGGGTTCCAAGAGACCCAGTACTTC
TRBV27	TRBJ1-2	-	-	CASSSSEEGYTF	TGTGCCAGCAGCAGTTCGGAGGAAGGCTACACCTTC
TRBV30	TRBJ2-7	-	-	CAWRPTATYEQYF	TGTGCCTGGAGGCCGACAGCCACCTACGAGCAGTACTTC
TRBV24-1	TRBJ1-2	-	-	CATSQQVNYGYTF	TGTGCCACCAGTCAACAGGTTAACTATGGCTACACCTTC
TRBV5-8	TRBJ2-1	-	TRBD1	CASSPGQGSYNEQFF	TGTGCCAGCAGCCCCGGACAGGGGTCCTACAATGAGCAGTTCTTC
TRBV19	TRBJ1-2	few	-	CASSMYWTFDGYTF	TGTGCCAGTAGTATGTACTGGACATTCGACGGCTACACCTTC
TRBV29-1	TRBJ2-2	-	-	CSVEGQGNTGELFF	TGCAGCGTTGAAGGGCAGGGTAACACCGGGGAGCTGTTTTTT
TRBV6-6	TRBJ1-5	-	TRBD1	CASTTQGDGQPQHF	TGTGCCAGCACAACACAGGGGGACGGCCAGCCCCAGCATTTT
TRBV10-2	TRBJ2-7	-	-	CASSLGENEQYF	TGCGCCAGCAGCCTTGGAGAAAACGAGCAGTACTTC
TRBV3-1/TRBV3-2	TRBJ1-5	-	TRBD1	CASSRTGTGGNQPQHF	TGTGCCAGCAGCCGAACCGGGACAGGGGGCAATCAGCCCCAGCATTTT
TRBV7-3	TRBJ2-6	-	TRBD1	CASSLRTGSGANVLTF	TGTGCCAGCAGCTTAAGGACAGGGTCTGGGGCCAACGTCCTGACTTTC
TRBV11-2	TRBJ2-6	-	-	CASSPAGVFGSGANVLTF	TGTGCCAGCAGCCCAGCAGGGGTTTTTGGCTCTGGGGCCAACGTCCTGACTTTC
TRBV30	TRBJ1-1	-	TRBD1	CAWSPSNRGNTEAFF	TGTGCCTGGAGCCCTTCAAACAGGGGGAACACTGAAGCTTTCTTT
TRBV5-4	TRBJ1-2	-	-	CASSLQGTGGYTF	TGTGCCAGCAGCTTGCAGGGGACGGGAGGCTACACCTTC
TRBV14	TRBJ1-2	-	-	CASSLRGSNYGYTF	TGTGCCAGCAGCCTAAGAGGGTCCAACTATGGCTACACCTTC